What follows are 24 T cell receptor beta chains derived from one specimen sequenced in a study of cytomegalovirus exposure and HLA in healthy donors. Primers included in the PCR were 60 Vbeta and 13 Jbeta primers. Some clones are missing from TCRdb's copy, which holds only in-frame ones; the method was immunoSEQ multiplex PCR. This table has roughly 100,000 clones, 81% appearing once. The sequenced sample consisted of PBMCs. These receptors all stem from a human donor in good health.

CDR3 sequence: CASRGDRGVVRSSGELFF. The CDR3 DNA reads TGTGCCAGCAGGGGTGACAGGGGGGTCGTACGGTCGTCCGGGGAGCTGTTTTTT. The rearrangement uses TRBV27 and TRBJ2-2; 9 positions match TRBD1. The CDR3 runs to 18 residues. Germline CDR1 MNHEY, CDR2 SMNVEV (reference sequence). V lost 6 bases and J lost 6; bases outside the gene matches: 17.

The V and J genes are TRBV6-4 and TRBJ2-3; TRBD2 aligns across 8 bases. V trimming: 2 bases; J trimming: 0 bases; junction bases outside the gene matches: 4. CDR3 size: 16 residues. In germline, CDR1 is MRHNA, CDR2 SNTAGT. The CDR3 sequence is CASSDRRGGSTDTQYF. Here the CDR3 DNA reads TGTGCCAGCAGTGACCGCCGGGGGGGCAGCACAGATACGCAGTATTTT.

The genes are TRBV6-4 and TRBJ1-1; 7 bases align to TRBD1. The CDR3 extends over 13 amino acids. V trimming: 6 bases; J trimming: 11 bases; junction bases outside the gene matches: 12. Germline V lookup: CDR1 MRHNA, CDR2 SNTAGT. The CDR3 loop is CASSFDRASMAFF. CDR3 DNA sequence: TGTGCCAGCAGCTTCGACAGGGCCTCAATGGCTTTCTTT.

J is TRBJ2-1 and V is TRBV9; 9 nucleotides line up with TRBD1. After removal of 5 bases from V and 7 bases from J, the junction contained 13 bases not matched to a gene. Germline-derived CDR1 and CDR2 are SGDLS and YYNGEE. The CDR3 consists of 16 residues. CDR3 region: CASRAARTGEENEQFF. The CDR3 region has the DNA TGTGCCAGCAGAGCAGCCAGGACAGGGGAGGAGAATGAGCAGTTCTTC.

V is TRBV7-2 and J is TRBJ1-4; 8 bases agree with TRBD1. The CDR3 extends over 15 amino acids. CDR1 and CDR2 (germline): SGHTA, FQGNSA. V was pared by 5 bases and J by 2 bases, with 4 bases of the junction left unmatched. In DNA, the CDR3 is TGTGCCAGCAGCACCCGACAGGGGACTAATGAAAAACTGTTTTTT. Its protein is CASSTRQGTNEKLFF.

The chain has TRBV28 and TRBJ1-1; possible D gene TRBD1, 6 bases. Trimming cost V 4 bases and J 5 bases, with 11 bases left between them. The CDR3 runs to 13 residues. Germline V gene data show CDR1 as MDHEN and CDR2 as SYDVKM. CDR3 protein: CASSSTGGTEAFF. Written as DNA, the CDR3 is TGTGCCAGCAGTTCGACAGGAGGAACTGAAGCTTTCTTT.

This chain joins TRBV5-6 and TRBJ1-1, with a possible D match to TRBD1 (6 bases). This CDR3 region has 13 residues. The germline V gene encodes CDR1 SGHDT and CDR2 YYEEEE. Deletions cut 6 bases from V and 4 bases from J, with 13 bases between. CDR3 sequence reads: CASTGRGATEAFF. Written as DNA, the CDR3 is TGTGCCAGCACAGGGAGGGGGGCCACTGAAGCTTTCTTT. The full variable domain, completed using reference TRBV5-6 and TRBJ1-1, is DAGVTQSPTHLIKTRGQQVTLRCSPKSGHDTVSWYQQALGQGPQFIFQYYEEEERQRGNFPDRFSGHQFPNYSSELNVNALLLGDSALYLCASTGRGATEAFFGQGTRLTVV.

The chain links TRBV6-5 to TRBJ2-7; 9 bases map to TRBD1. The CDR3 extends over 14 amino acids. J lost 6 bases, V lost 4 bases, and 7 bases had no gene match. Germline CDR1 and CDR2: MNHEY and SVGAGI. CDR3 amino acids: CASSFAGQGSEQYF. As DNA, the CDR3 is TGTGCCAGCAGTTTCGCGGGACAGGGAAGCGAGCAGTACTTC.

The chain carries TRBV6-5 and TRBJ2-1; D possibly corresponds to TRBD1 (6 bases). This CDR3 contains 13 residues. Trimming shortened V by 7 bases and J by 8 bases, and 15 bases separated the two germline ends. CDR1 MNHEY and CDR2 SVGAGI come from the germline V gene. This CDR3 is CASTFQGRDEQFF. CDR3 sequence (DNA): TGTGCCAGCACGTTTCAGGGGCGCGATGAGCAGTTCTTC.

The chain is built from TRBV7-6 and TRBJ1-1, with 7 bases fitting TRBD1. Germline loops: CDR1 SGHVS, CDR2 FNYEAQ. V shed 5 bases and J 2 bases; nucleotides not matched to a gene: 8. This CDR3 contains 15 residues. The CDR3 protein is CASSLGTAPNTEAFF. The CDR3 DNA reads TGTGCCAGCAGCCTCGGGACAGCTCCTAACACTGAAGCTTTCTTT.

V is TRBV10-3 and J is TRBJ2-2; D is possibly TRBD2 (5 bases). V lost 4 bases and J 6 bases, leaving 18 bases between the germline ends. This CDR3 is built from 16 residues. The germline CDR1 and CDR2 sequences are ENHRY and SYGVKD. Here the CDR3 reads CAISVPGVGVAGELFF. The CDR3 DNA is TGTGCCATCAGTGTCCCCGGGGTGGGTGTGGCCGGGGAGCTGTTTTTT.

The DNA for the CDR3 is TGTGCCAGCAGCCCCTACCGGGACAGGGACGACGAGCAGTACTTC. Translated: CASSPYRDRDDEQYF. The chain uses TRBV13 and TRBJ2-7; 9 positions agree with TRBD1. In germline, CDR1 is PRHDT, CDR2 FYEKMQ (reference sequence). Trimming took 5 bases from V and 5 from J; bases not matched to a gene: 10. This CDR3 spans 15 amino acids.

The rearrangement joins TRBV10-1 to TRBJ2-3; 16 nucleotides line up with TRBD2. J lost 5 bases, V lost 8 bases, and 4 bases had no gene match. The CDR3 runs to 15 residues. The germline CDR1 and CDR2 sequences are WNHNN and SYGVQD (reference sequence). The CDR3 sequence is CASEGTSGGGDTQYF. The CDR3 DNA reads TGCGCCAGCGAAGGGACTAGCGGGGGGGGAGATACGCAGTATTTT.

The table lists this clone with a few counts. This specimen includes other DNA sequences encoding the same CDR3. The V and J genes are TRBV5-4 and TRBJ2-2, with 7 bases aligning to TRBD1. The CDR3 runs to 16 residues. V dropped 3 bases and J dropped 1; count of bases not matched to a gene: 6. Looked up from germline, CDR1 is SGHNT and CDR2 is YYREEE (reference sequence). CDR3 bases: TGTGCCAGCAGCTCACCGGGACAGCAGAACACCGGGGAGCTGTTTTTT. Translating it yields CASSSPGQQNTGELFF.

V usage is TRBV5-6 and J usage is TRBJ2-1; possible D gene TRBD2, 5 bases. The germline V and J ends were trimmed by 2 bases and 0 bases, with 15 bases remaining between them. The CDR3 totals 17 residues. Germline CDR1 reads SGHDT; CDR2 reads YYEEEE. CDR3 nucleotide sequence: TGTGCCAGCAGCTTTTCCGTTGGAGGTAGCTCCTACAATGAGCAGTTCTTC. Residues: CASSFSVGGSSYNEQFF.

The chain couples TRBV19 to TRBJ1-5; a weak D match, TRBD1 (6 bases). Germline V gene sequence: CDR1 LNHDA, CDR2 SQIVND (reference sequence). V dropped 7 bases and J dropped 4 bases, with 11 bases sitting between them. The CDR3 has 13 residues. The CDR3: CASTPDRNQPQHF. The DNA for the CDR3 is TGTGCCAGTACTCCGGACAGAAATCAGCCCCAGCATTTT. Supplemented by reference TRBV19 and TRBJ1-5, the full variable domain reads DGGITQSPKYLFRKEGQNVTLSCEQNLNHDAMYWYRQDPGQGLRLIYYSQIVNDFQKGDIAEGYSVSREKKESFPLTVTSAQKNPTAFYLCASTPDRNQPQHFGDGTRLSIL.

The V gene is TRBV4-3, the J gene TRBJ1-6, with D perhaps matching TRBD1 (5 bases). The germline V gene encodes CDR1 LGHNA and CDR2 YSLEER. This CDR3 spans 16 amino acids. V was pared by 0 bases and J by 10 bases, with 16 bases between. The CDR3 DNA is TGCGCCAGCAGCCAAGAGGCGGCGGGGCCCAACTCACCCCTCCACTTT. Protein sequence: CASSQEAAGPNSPLHF.

The chain links TRBV18 to TRBJ2-7; TRBD2 aligns across 7 bases. Losses at the gene ends were 6 bases for V and 5 bases for J; bases not matched to a gene: 7. The CDR3 runs to 13 residues. Germline V lookup: CDR1 KGHSH, CDR2 LQKENI. CDR3 sequence (DNA): TGTGCCAGCTCGCGACTAGCTAGCGACGAGCAGTACTTC. Residues: CASSRLASDEQYF.

CDR3 sequence reads: CASKGGSRTGELFF. In DNA, the CDR3 is TGTGCCAGCAAGGGCGGGAGTAGGACCGGGGAGCTGTTTTTT. The V and J genes are TRBV2 and TRBJ2-2, with TRBD2 matching 7 bases. The junction had 7 bases not matched to a gene; V was cut back by 7 bases and J by 5 bases. Germline V gene sequence: CDR1 SNHLY, CDR2 FYNNEI. The CDR3 is made up of 14 amino acids.

V gene TRBV7-2 combines with J gene TRBJ2-7, with 7 nucleotides matching TRBD2. The germline V gene has CDR1 SGHTA and CDR2 FQGNSA. V shed 4 bases and J 1 base; nucleotides not matched to a gene: 10. The CDR3 is 16 residues long. CDR3 bases: TGTGCCAGCAGCTCCAGCGGGGTCACCTCTTCCTACGAGCAGTACTTC. The encoded protein is CASSSSGVTSSYEQYF.

This chain uses TRBV6-5 with TRBJ1-5, with a tentative D call TRBD1 (6 bases). This CDR3 has 15 amino acids. Trimming removed 6 bases from V and 4 bases from J, with 16 bases in between. Germline-derived CDR1 and CDR2 are MNHEY and SVGAGI. The CDR3, as DNA: TGTGCCAGCAGCCAAGAGGGGGGAGGGAATCAGCCCCAGCATTTT. This gives the protein CASSQEGGGNQPQHF.

The chain joins TRBV28 to TRBJ2-5; 8 bases align to TRBD1. J gave up 5 bases and V 5 bases, and 4 bases lay outside the gene matches. CDR1 is MDHEN and CDR2 is SYDVKM in the germline V gene. The length of the CDR3 is 13 residues. CDR3 region: CASSLNRGETQYF. The CDR3 DNA follows: TGTGCCAGCAGTCTTAACAGGGGGGAGACCCAGTACTTC.

The rearrangement uses TRBV6-6 and TRBJ2-2; 9 positions agree with TRBD2. Per the germline V gene, CDR1 is MNHNY and CDR2 is SVGAGI (reference sequence). This CDR3 has 15 residues. V lost 8 bases and J lost 4; bases outside the gene matches: 8. The CDR3 region has the DNA TGTGCCAGCTGGGCGGGAGGGCCGGCCACCGGGGAGCTGTTTTTT. This encodes CASWAGGPATGELFF.

The V call is TRBV4-3, the J call TRBJ2-1, with D perhaps matching TRBD2 (6 bases). CDR3 length: 13 amino acids. The V gene lost 5 bases and the J gene lost 10 bases, with 15 bases spanning the gap. Germline V CDR1 and CDR2: LGHNA, YSLEER. The CDR3 nucleotides are TGCGCCAGCAGCGCCGGGACTGCCTCCGAGCAGTTCTTC. Translating gives CASSAGTASEQFF.